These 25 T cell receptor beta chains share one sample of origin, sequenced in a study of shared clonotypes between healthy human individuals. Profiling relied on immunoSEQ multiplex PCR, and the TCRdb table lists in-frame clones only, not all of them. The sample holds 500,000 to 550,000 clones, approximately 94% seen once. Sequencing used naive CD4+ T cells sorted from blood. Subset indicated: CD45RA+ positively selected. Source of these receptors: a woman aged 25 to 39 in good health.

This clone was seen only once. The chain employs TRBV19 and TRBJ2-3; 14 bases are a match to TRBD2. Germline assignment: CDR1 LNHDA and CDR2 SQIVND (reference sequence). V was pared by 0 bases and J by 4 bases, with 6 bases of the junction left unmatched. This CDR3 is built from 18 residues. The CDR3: CASSIDWTSGRRADTQYF. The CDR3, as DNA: TGTGCCAGTAGTATAGATTGGACTAGCGGGAGGCGCGCAGATACGCAGTATTTT.

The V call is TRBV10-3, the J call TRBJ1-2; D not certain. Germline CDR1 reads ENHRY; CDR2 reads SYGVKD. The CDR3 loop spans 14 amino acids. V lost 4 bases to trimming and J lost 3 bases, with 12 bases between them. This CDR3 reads CAISAGVTDYGYTF. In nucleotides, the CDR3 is TGTGCCATCAGTGCTGGGGTTACGGACTATGGCTACACCTTC.

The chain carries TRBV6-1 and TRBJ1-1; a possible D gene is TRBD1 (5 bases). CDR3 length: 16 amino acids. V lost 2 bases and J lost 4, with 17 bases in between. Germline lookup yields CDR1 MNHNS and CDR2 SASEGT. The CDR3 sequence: CASSERGHTGGTEAFF. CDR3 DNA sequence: TGTGCCAGCAGTGAAAGAGGACACACGGGGGGCACTGAAGCTTTCTTT.

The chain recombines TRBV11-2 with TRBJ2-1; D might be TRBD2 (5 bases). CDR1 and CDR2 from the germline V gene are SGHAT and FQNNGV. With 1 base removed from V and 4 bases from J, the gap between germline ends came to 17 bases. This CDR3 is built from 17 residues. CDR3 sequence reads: CASSLGVRRGPYNEQFF. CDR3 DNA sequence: TGTGCCAGCAGCTTAGGAGTCCGACGGGGTCCTTACAATGAGCAGTTCTTC.

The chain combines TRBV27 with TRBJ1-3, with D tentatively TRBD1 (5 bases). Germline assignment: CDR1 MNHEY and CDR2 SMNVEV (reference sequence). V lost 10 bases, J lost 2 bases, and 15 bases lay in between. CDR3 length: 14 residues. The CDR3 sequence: CATKGVLTGNTIYF. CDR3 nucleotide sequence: TGTGCCACCAAAGGGGTACTTACTGGAAACACCATATATTTT.

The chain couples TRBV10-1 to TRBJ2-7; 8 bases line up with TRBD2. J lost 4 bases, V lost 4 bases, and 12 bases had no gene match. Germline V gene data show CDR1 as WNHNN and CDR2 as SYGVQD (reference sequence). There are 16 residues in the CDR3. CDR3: CASSGFGAGGSYEQYF. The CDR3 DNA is TGCGCCAGCAGTGGATTCGGGGCGGGAGGTTCTTACGAGCAGTACTTC.

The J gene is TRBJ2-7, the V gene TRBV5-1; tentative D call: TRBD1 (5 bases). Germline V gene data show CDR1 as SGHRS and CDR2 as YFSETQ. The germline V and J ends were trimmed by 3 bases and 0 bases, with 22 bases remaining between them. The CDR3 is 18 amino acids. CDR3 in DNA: TGCGCCAGCAGCTCGAATTTGGTGACAGATATAGTCTCCTACGAGCAGTACTTC. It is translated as CASSSNLVTDIVSYEQYF.

CDR3 sequence reads: CSVRRSSGSLGGELFF. As DNA, the CDR3 is TGCAGCGTCAGAAGGTCTAGCGGGAGCTTGGGCGGGGAGCTGTTTTTT. This chain connects TRBV29-1 to TRBJ2-2, with TRBD2 identical over 10 bases. With V trimmed by 6 bases and J by 7 bases, 14 bases remained unmatched. Germline V CDR1 and CDR2: SQVTM, ANQGSEA. This CDR3 contains 16 residues.

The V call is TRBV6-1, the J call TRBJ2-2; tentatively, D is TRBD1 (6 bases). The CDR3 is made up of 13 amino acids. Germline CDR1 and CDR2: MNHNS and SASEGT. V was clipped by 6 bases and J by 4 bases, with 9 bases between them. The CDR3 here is CASRQGPTGELFF. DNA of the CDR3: TGTGCCAGCAGACAGGGCCCCACCGGGGAGCTGTTTTTT.

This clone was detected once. The CDR3 nucleotides are TGTGCCAGCAGTTTGGGCCCGGATACGCAGTATTTT. Translating gives CASSLGPDTQYF. This chain links TRBV2 with TRBJ2-3; D not certain. Germline V gene data show CDR1 as SNHLY and CDR2 as FYNNEI. Trimming pared 5 bases from V and 6 bases from J, leaving 9 bases between. The CDR3 is 12 residues long.

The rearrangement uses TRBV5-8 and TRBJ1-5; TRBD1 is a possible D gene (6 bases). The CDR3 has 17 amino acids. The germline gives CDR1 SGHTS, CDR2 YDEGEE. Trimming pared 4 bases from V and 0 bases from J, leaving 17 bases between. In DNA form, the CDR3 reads TGTGCCAGCAGCCCGAGGGGGGGAGATAGTAGCAATCAGCCCCAGCATTTT. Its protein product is CASSPRGGDSSNQPQHF.

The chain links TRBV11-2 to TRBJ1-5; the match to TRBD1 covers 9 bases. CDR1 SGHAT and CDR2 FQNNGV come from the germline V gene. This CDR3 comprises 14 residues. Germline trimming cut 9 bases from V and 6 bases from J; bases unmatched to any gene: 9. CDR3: CASMDRGLIQPQHF. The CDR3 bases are TGTGCCAGTATGGACAGGGGCTTAATTCAGCCCCAGCATTTT.

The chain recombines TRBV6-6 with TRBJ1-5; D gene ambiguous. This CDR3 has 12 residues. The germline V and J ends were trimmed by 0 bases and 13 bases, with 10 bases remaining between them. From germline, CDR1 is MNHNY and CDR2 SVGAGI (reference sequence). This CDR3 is CASSYSGSEQHF. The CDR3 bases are TGTGCCAGCAGTTACTCGGGTTCAGAGCAGCATTTT.

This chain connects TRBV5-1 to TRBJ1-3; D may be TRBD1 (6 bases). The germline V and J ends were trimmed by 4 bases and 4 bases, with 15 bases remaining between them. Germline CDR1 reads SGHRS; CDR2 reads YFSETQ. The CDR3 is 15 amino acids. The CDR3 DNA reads TGCGCCAGCAGCCCCACAGGGATGGAAGGAAACACCATATATTTT. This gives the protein CASSPTGMEGNTIYF.

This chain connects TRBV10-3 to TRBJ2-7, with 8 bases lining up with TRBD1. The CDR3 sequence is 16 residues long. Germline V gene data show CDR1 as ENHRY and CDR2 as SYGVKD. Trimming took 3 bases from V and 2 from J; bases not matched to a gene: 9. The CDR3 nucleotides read TGTGCCATCAGTGACACAGGGGGACTTTCGCCCTACGAGCAGTACTTC. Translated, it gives CAISDTGGLSPYEQYF.

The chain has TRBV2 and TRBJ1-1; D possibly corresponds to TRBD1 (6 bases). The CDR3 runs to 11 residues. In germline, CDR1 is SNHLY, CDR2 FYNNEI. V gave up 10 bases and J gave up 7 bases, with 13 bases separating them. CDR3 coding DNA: TGTGCCACCCGACAGGCGAATGAAGCTTTCTTT. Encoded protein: CATRQANEAFF.

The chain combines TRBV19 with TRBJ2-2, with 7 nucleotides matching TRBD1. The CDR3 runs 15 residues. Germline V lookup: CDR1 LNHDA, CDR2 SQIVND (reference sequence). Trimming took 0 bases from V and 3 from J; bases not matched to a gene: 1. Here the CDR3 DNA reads TGTGCCAGTAGTATAGAGGGACAGTACACCGGGGAGCTGTTTTTT. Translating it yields CASSIEGQYTGELFF.

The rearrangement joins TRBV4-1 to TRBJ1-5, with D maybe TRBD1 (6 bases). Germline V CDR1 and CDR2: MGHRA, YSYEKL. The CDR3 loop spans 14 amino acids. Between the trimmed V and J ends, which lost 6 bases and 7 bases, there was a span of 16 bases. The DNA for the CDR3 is TGCGCCAGCAGTCGCACAGGGTTCAACCAGCCCCAGCATTTT. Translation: CASSRTGFNQPQHF.

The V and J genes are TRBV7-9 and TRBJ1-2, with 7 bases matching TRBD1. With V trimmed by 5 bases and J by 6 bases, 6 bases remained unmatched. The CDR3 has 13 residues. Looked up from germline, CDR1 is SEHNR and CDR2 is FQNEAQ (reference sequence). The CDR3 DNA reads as TGTGCCAGCAGCCATGACAGGGTCGATGGCTACACCTTC. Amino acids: CASSHDRVDGYTF.

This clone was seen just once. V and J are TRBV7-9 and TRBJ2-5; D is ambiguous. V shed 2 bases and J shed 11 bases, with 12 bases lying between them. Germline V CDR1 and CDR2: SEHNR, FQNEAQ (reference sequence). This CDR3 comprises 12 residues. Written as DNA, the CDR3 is TGTGCCAGCAGCTTATCGGAAAAGGCGCAGTACTTC. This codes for CASSLSEKAQYF.

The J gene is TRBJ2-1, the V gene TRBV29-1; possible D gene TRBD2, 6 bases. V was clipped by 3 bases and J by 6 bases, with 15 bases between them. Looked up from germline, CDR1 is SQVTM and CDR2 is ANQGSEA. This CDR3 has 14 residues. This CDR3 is CSVEAGNPVNEQFF. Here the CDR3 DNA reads TGCAGCGTTGAGGCGGGGAACCCCGTCAATGAGCAGTTCTTC.

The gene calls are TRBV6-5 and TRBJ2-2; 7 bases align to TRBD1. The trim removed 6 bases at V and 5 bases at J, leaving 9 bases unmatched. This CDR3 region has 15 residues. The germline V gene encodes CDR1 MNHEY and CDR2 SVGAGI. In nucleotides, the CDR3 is TGTGCCAGCAGCAACTCTGGGACAGTAACCGGGGAGCTGTTTTTT. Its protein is CASSNSGTVTGELFF.

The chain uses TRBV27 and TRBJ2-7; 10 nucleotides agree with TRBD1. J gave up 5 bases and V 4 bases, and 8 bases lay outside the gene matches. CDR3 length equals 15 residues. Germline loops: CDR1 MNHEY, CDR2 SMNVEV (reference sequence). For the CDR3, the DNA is TGTGCCAGCAGTTCCCAAGACAGGGGGCGTCACGAGCAGTACTTC. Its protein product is CASSSQDRGRHEQYF.

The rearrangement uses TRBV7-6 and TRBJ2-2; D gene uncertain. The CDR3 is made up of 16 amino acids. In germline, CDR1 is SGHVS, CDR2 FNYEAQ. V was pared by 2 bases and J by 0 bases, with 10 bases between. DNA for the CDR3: TGTGCCAGCAGCTTAAGGCCTGTCGCGAACACCGGGGAGCTGTTTTTT. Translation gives CASSLRPVANTGELFF.

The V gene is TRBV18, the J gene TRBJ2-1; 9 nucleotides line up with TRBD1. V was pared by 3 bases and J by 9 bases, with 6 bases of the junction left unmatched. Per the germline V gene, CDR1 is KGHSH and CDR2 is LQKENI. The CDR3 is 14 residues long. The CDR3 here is CASSPGQGLIEQFF. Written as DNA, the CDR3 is TGTGCCAGCTCACCCGGACAGGGGTTGATTGAGCAGTTCTTC.